This TCR beta chain was captured in a study of identical twins. Findings and limits, study-wide: Excess sharing by twins proved weaker in beta out-of-frame sequences.

Trimming took 0 bases from V and 1 from J, leaving 14 bases between them. From germline, CDR1 is MNHEY and CDR2 SVGEGT. The CDR3 consists of 17 residues. Donors uniformly comprised healthy Caucasians. Each CDR3 protein gets one entry after TCRdb re-called the 5' RACE reads with MiXCR. The sample holds under 450,000 distinct CDR3 sequences; 18% are singletons and the top ten take 12%. This clonotype was found a few times. Its antigen remains unidentified. The genes are TRBV6-2 or TRBV6-3 and TRBJ2-3; D possibly uses TRBD1 or TRBD2 (5 bases each). The receptor's source is a man aged 50 to 60 in good health. The sequenced material came from naive T cells sorted from blood. CDR3 sequence reads: CASSYSIDGDRTDTQYF. The CDR3 DNA reads TGTGCCAGCAGTTACTCGATTGATGGGGACCGCACAGATACGCAGTATTTT.